The next 24 T cell receptor beta chains were all read from a single sample in a study of T-cell reconstitution after alpha-beta-depleted transplantation in children. Using unique molecular identifiers, the investigators prepared the TCRbeta library. Each CDR3 protein gets one entry after TCRdb re-called the PCR reads with MiXCR. This repertoire shows roughly 300,000 distinct CDR3 sequences, 11% found once; its top ten account for roughly a quarter. Specimen: peripheral blood, collected 180 days after TCRalphabeta/CD19-depleted stem cell transplant. These TCRs come from a male patient aged 2-15 years who had a stem cell transplant for chronic granulomatous disease, so the T cells may come from the graft donor.

This clonotype was recorded many times. The chain combines TRBV7-9 with TRBJ2-1; D may be TRBD2 (6 bases). The CDR3 length is 13 residues. V was pared by 5 bases and J by 6 bases, with 11 bases between. CDR1 is SEHNR and CDR2 is FQNEAQ in the germline V gene (reference sequence). The CDR3 sequence: CASSRLVFNEQFF. For the CDR3, the DNA is TGTGCCAGCAGCAGACTAGTTTTCAATGAGCAGTTCTTC. Full variable domain (remainder filled in from reference TRBV7-9 and TRBJ2-1): DTGVSQNPRHKITKRGQNVTFRCDPISEHNRLYWYRQTLGQGPEFLTYFQNEAQLEKSRLLSDRFSAERPKGSFSTLEIQRTEQGDSAMYLCASSRLVFNEQFFGPGTRLTVL.

This clonotype was picked up many times. CDR3 region: CASSYSLARSYNEQFF. The DNA of the CDR3 is TGTGCCAGCAGTTACTCGCTAGCCCGCTCCTACAATGAGCAGTTCTTC. The chain employs TRBV6-5 and TRBJ2-1; maybe TRBD2 (5 bases). The CDR3 is made up of 16 amino acids. The germline V gene has CDR1 MNHEY and CDR2 SVGAGI. V lost 0 bases, J lost 0 bases, and 9 bases lay in between.

This clonotype was seen many times. The chain has TRBV20-1 and TRBJ1-4, with 9 bases fitting TRBD1. The CDR3 covers 13 residues. Losses at the gene ends were 5 bases for V and 3 bases for J; bases not matched to a gene: 1. From germline, CDR1 is DFQATT and CDR2 SNEGSKA (reference sequence). The CDR3 DNA reads TGCAGTGCTTACAGGGGGCCTAATGAAAAACTGTTTTTT. Its translation: CSAYRGPNEKLFF.

The chain is built from TRBV6-2 or TRBV6-3 and TRBJ2-2; possibly TRBD1 for D (6 bases). CDR3 length: 14 amino acids. Germline loops: CDR1 MNHEY, CDR2 SVGEGT. V lost 2 bases and J 11 bases, leaving 15 bases between the germline ends. CDR3 amino acids: CASSYQGRLGELFF. For the CDR3, the DNA is TGTGCCAGCAGTTACCAGGGGCGCTTAGGCGAGCTGTTTTTT.

The table lists this clonotype with many counts. The chain recombines TRBV5-1 with TRBJ2-7; 7 nucleotides align to TRBD1. V was pared by 5 bases and J by 2 bases, with 7 bases of the junction left unmatched. The CDR3 covers 14 residues. Per the germline V gene, CDR1 is SGHRS and CDR2 is YFSETQ. As DNA, the CDR3 is TGCGCCAGCAGGACGGGACAGCGCGCCTACGAGCAGTACTTC. Residues: CASRTGQRAYEQYF.

Concerning this clonotype itself: Just one base apart from a much larger clone, this may be a read error. The genes are TRBV6-1 and TRBJ1-6, with a tentative D call TRBD1 (6 bases). Germline V gene sequence: CDR1 MNHNS, CDR2 SASEGT. Trimming removed 2 bases at V and 6 bases at J, with 11 bases between. The CDR3 spans 15 residues. Here the CDR3 DNA reads TGTGCCAGCAGTGAAACGGCAGGGGTTAATTCACCCCTCCACTTT. Residues: CASSETAGVNSPLHF.

Many counts were recorded for this clonotype. The J gene is TRBJ1-2, the V gene TRBV4-1, with 10 bases matching TRBD1. Germline V lookup: CDR1 MGHRA, CDR2 YSYEKL. The ends lost 1 base at V and 0 bases at J; junction bases unmatched: 8. CDR3 size: 18 residues. CDR3 residues: CASSQAGQGHGANYGYTF. The CDR3, as DNA: TGCGCCAGCAGCCAAGCGGGACAGGGGCACGGAGCTAACTATGGCTACACCTTC.

This clonotype has a count of ten or more. V is TRBV5-6 and J is TRBJ2-5; D possibly corresponds to TRBD2 (5 bases). In germline, CDR1 is SGHDT, CDR2 YYEEEE. Trimming stripped 6 bases from V and 5 bases from J, with 17 bases between. The CDR3 has 14 residues. The CDR3 coding sequence is TGTGCCAGCAAGATGGGCCCCCGGAGGGAGACCCAGTACTTC. Encoded protein: CASKMGPRRETQYF. Together with reference TRBV5-6 and TRBJ2-5, the CDR3 gives the full variable domain: DAGVTQSPTHLIKTRGQQVTLRCSPKSGHDTVSWYQQALGQGPQFIFQYYEEEERQRGNFPDRFSGHQFPNYSSELNVNALLLGDSALYLCASKMGPRRETQYFGPGTRLLVL.

The sample holds many counts of this clonotype. Germline is not matched at one junction end, which may reflect a read error. This chain links TRBV11-1 with TRBJ2-1; D is possibly TRBD1 or TRBD2 (5 bases each). The CDR3 has 18 residues. In germline, CDR1 is SGHAT, CDR2 FQDESV (reference sequence). CDR3 coding DNA: TGTGCCAGCAGCCTAGCCCCAGGGCTAGCTCAATCCTACAATGAGCAGTTCTTC. Protein sequence: CASSLAPGLAQSYNEQFF.

As to this clonotype: This sequence may be a read error, since a much larger clone differs from it by one base. The rearrangement uses TRBV29-1 and TRBJ1-1, with D uncertain. This CDR3 has 13 amino acids. The germline CDR1 and CDR2 sequences are SQVTM and ANQGSEA. CDR3 in DNA: TGCAGCCTTGAAGGGCGCGGTAAGGCTGAAGCTTTCTTT. Translating it yields CSLEGRGKAEAFF.

This clonotype came up many times. The chain employs TRBV3-1 and TRBJ2-7, with TRBD2 identical over 8 bases. V shed 0 bases, J shed 4 bases, and the junction held 8 bases outside the gene matches. The CDR3 contains 16 residues. Germline lookup yields CDR1 LGHDT and CDR2 YNNKEL (reference sequence). The DNA for the CDR3 is TGTGCCAGCAGCCAAGATTTGGTAGCGGGATTTTACGAGCAGTACTTC. This translates into CASSQDLVAGFYEQYF.

Of note for this clonotype: A much larger clone lies a single base off, so this may be a read error. The rearrangement links TRBV4-2 to TRBJ2-6; TRBD2 agrees at 9 bases. The germline CDR1 and CDR2 sequences are LGHNA and YNFKEQ. This CDR3 has 19 residues. CDR3 sequence (DNA): TGTGCCAGCAGCCCCTTGAAGGGACTAGCTGTATCTGGGGCCAACGTCCTGATTTTC. Its protein is CASSPLKGLAVSGANVLIF.

This clonotype was seen at least ten times. This chain links TRBV20-1 with TRBJ2-7; 8 nucleotides match TRBD1. This CDR3 is built from 13 residues. Germline values: CDR1 DFQATT, CDR2 SNEGSKA (reference sequence). V shed 1 base and J 4 bases; nucleotides not matched to a gene: 3. CDR3: CSARGTGTYEQYF. The CDR3 DNA reads TGCAGTGCTAGAGGGACAGGGACGTACGAGCAGTACTTC.

This clonotype occurred many times. This chain links TRBV7-2 with TRBJ1-5; TRBD1 is a possible D gene (6 bases). V was clipped by 3 bases and J by 5 bases, with 8 bases between them. CDR1 and CDR2 (germline): SGHTA, FQGNSA. The CDR3 extends over 13 amino acids. This CDR3 is CASSFRGHQPQHF. The DNA of the CDR3 is TGTGCCAGCAGCTTTCGGGGGCATCAGCCCCAGCATTTT. The full variable domain, its missing parts supplied by reference TRBV7-2 and TRBJ1-5, is GAGVSQSPSNKVTEKGKDVELRCDPISGHTALYWYRQSLGQGLEFLIYFQGNSAPDKSGLPSDRFSAERTGGSVSTLTIQRTQQEDSAVYLCASSFRGHQPQHFGDGTRLSIL.

This clonotype was recorded at least ten times. The chain employs TRBV7-6 and TRBJ1-5; D possibly corresponds to TRBD1 (6 bases). This CDR3 has 15 amino acids. The V end was cut by 3 bases, the J end by 4 bases, with 13 bases between. Germline assignment: CDR1 SGHVS and CDR2 FNYEAQ. Here the CDR3 reads CASSLNSGANQPQHF. The CDR3 DNA is TGTGCCAGCAGCTTGAATTCGGGGGCTAATCAGCCCCAGCATTTT.

This clonotype was counted at least ten times. This chain joins TRBV11-2 and TRBJ2-5, with no clear D. Germline loops: CDR1 SGHAT, CDR2 FQNNGV. V gave up 6 bases and J gave up 5 bases, with 19 bases separating them. The CDR3 runs 15 residues. CDR3: CASRIRHLLGETQYF. The CDR3 region has the DNA TGTGCCAGCAGGATAAGACACCTCCTCGGGGAGACCCAGTACTTC.

This clonotype was seen repeatedly, ten times or more. This chain connects TRBV5-6 to TRBJ2-1, with unresolved D. The germline V gene encodes CDR1 SGHDT and CDR2 YYEEEE. The CDR3 totals 13 residues. V was shortened by 4 bases and J by 6 bases, with 11 bases between the two germline ends. The CDR3 protein is CASSPIPANEQFF. Written as DNA, the CDR3 is TGTGCCAGCAGCCCAATCCCTGCCAATGAGCAGTTCTTC.

There are a few counts of this clonotype. The chain is built from TRBV30 and TRBJ1-2; 7 nucleotides align to TRBD1. There are 15 residues in the CDR3. CDR1 is GTSNPN and CDR2 is SVGIG in the germline V gene (reference sequence). Trimming took 3 bases from V and 1 from J; bases not matched to a gene: 8. The CDR3: CAWREYGDSNYGYTF. The CDR3 coding sequence is TGTGCCTGGAGGGAGTATGGGGACAGTAACTATGGCTACACCTTC.

This clonotype was seen at least ten times. V gene TRBV9 combines with J gene TRBJ2-1; TRBD2 matches at 9 bases. The germline V gene has CDR1 SGDLS and CDR2 YYNGEE. V lost 0 bases to trimming and J lost 5 bases; unmatched junction nucleotides: 12. This CDR3 region has 18 residues. The CDR3 region has the DNA TGTGCCAGCAGCGTAGCAATTAGCGGGGGCCCAAAGAACAATGAGCAGTTCTTC. It yields the protein CASSVAISGGPKNNEQFF.

This clonotype was seen a handful of times. This chain uses TRBV7-9 with TRBJ2-3; 8 positions agree with TRBD1. V trimming: 5 bases; J trimming: 4 bases; junction bases outside the gene matches: 14. Germline values: CDR1 SEHNR, CDR2 FQNEAQ (reference sequence). This CDR3 region has 17 residues. CDR3 in amino acids: CASSHRTGPTLPDTQYF. CDR3 sequence (DNA): TGTGCCAGCAGCCACCGGACAGGGCCGACCCTGCCAGATACGCAGTATTTT. The full variable domain, completed using reference TRBV7-9 and TRBJ2-3, is DTGVSQNPRHKITKRGQNVTFRCDPISEHNRLYWYRQTLGQGPEFLTYFQNEAQLEKSRLLSDRFSAERPKGSFSTLEIQRTEQGDSAMYLCASSHRTGPTLPDTQYFGPGTRLTVL.

This clonotype was observed at least ten times. The chain has TRBV20-1 and TRBJ2-7; 10 bases match TRBD1. The CDR3 spans 15 residues. The V segment lost 3 bases and the J segment 4 bases; nucleotides outside the gene matches: 9. CDR1 DFQATT and CDR2 SNEGSKA come from the germline V gene (reference sequence). The CDR3 sequence is CSASPFWDRGYEQYF. The CDR3 DNA reads TGCAGTGCTAGCCCTTTCTGGGACAGGGGTTACGAGCAGTACTTC.

This clonotype was seen only a few times. V gene TRBV13 combines with J gene TRBJ2-1; 9 bases are a match to TRBD2. This CDR3 has 16 residues. The V segment lost 4 bases and the J segment 8 bases; nucleotides outside the gene matches: 12. Germline loops: CDR1 PRHDT, CDR2 FYEKMQ (reference sequence). DNA for the CDR3: TGTGCCAGCAGCTCCCCGACTAGCGGTAGAGTCTATGAGCAGTTCTTC. Protein: CASSSPTSGRVYEQFF.

This clonotype was recorded at least ten times. The chain couples TRBV9 to TRBJ2-1, with a possible D match to TRBD2 (5 bases). Trimming removed 0 bases from V and 7 bases from J, with 11 bases in between. The germline gives CDR1 SGDLS, CDR2 YYNGEE. The CDR3 runs 14 residues. DNA for the CDR3: TGTGCCAGCAGCGTAGCCCGGACGGGGAATGAGCAGTTCTTC. Residues: CASSVARTGNEQFF.

This clonotype has more than one count but fewer than ten. CDR3 residues: CATKTSGFGNEQFF. CDR3 nucleotides: TGTGCCACCAAGACTAGCGGGTTTGGCAATGAGCAGTTCTTC. The rearrangement joins TRBV2 to TRBJ2-1; 10 bases are shared with TRBD2. The CDR3 has 14 residues. J gave up 6 bases and V 10 bases, and 9 bases lay outside the gene matches. The germline V gene encodes CDR1 SNHLY and CDR2 FYNNEI.